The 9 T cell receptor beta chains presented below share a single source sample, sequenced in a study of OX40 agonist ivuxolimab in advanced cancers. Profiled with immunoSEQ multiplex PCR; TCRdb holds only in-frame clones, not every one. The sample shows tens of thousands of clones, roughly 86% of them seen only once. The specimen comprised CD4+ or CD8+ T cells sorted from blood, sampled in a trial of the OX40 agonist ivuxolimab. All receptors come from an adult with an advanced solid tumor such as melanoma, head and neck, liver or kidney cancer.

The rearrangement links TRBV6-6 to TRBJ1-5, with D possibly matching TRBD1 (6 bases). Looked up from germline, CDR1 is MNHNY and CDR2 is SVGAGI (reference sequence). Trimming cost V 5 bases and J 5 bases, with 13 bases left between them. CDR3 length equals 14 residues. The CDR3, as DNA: TGTGCCAGCAGTCCTAGGGACATCCATCAGCCCCAGCATTTT. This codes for CASSPRDIHQPQHF.

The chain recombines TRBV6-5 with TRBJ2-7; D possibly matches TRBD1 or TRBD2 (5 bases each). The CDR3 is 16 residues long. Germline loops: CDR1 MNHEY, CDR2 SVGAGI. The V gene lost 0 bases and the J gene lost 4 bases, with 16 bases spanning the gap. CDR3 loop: CASSYSGTFVVYEQYF. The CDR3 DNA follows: TGTGCCAGCAGTTACTCGGGGACCTTTGTGGTATACGAGCAGTACTTC.

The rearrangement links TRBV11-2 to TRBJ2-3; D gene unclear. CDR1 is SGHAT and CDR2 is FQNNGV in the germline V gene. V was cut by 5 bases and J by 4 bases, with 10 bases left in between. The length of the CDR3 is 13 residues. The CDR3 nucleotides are TGTGCCAGCAGCCCTCCGGCCGCAGATACGCAGTATTTT. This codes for CASSPPAADTQYF.

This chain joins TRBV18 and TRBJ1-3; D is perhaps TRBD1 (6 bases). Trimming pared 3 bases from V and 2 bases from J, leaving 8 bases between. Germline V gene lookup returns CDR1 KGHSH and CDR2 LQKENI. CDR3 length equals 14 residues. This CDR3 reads CASSPSGAGNTIYF. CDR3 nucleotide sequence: TGTGCCAGCTCACCGTCAGGGGCTGGAAACACCATATATTTT.

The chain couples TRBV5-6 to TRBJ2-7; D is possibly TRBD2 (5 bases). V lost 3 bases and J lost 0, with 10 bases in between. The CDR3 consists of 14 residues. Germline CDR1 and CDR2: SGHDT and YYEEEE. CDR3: CASSSYTSSYEQYF. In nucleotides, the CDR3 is TGTGCCAGCAGCTCTTATACTAGCTCCTACGAGCAGTACTTC.

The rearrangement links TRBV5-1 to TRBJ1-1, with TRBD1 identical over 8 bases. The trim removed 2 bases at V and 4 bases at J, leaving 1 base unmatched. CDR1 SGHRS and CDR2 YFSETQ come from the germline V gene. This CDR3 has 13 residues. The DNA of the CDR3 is TGCGCCAGCAGCTTTACAGGGGGCACTGAAGCTTTCTTT. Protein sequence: CASSFTGGTEAFF.

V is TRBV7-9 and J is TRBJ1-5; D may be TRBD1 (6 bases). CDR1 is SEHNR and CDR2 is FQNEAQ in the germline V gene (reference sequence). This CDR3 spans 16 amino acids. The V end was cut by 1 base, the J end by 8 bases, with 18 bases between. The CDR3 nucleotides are TGTGCCAGCAGCTTAGATTGGGGCAGGGGAGGAGAGCCCCAGCATTTT. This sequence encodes CASSLDWGRGGEPQHF.

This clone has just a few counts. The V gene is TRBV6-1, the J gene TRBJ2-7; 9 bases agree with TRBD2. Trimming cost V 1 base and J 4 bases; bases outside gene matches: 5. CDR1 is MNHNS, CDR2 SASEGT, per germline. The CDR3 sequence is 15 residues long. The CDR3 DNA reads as TGTGCCAGCAGTGAAGGCGCGGGGGGGCCTTACGAGCAGTACTTC. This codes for CASSEGAGGPYEQYF.

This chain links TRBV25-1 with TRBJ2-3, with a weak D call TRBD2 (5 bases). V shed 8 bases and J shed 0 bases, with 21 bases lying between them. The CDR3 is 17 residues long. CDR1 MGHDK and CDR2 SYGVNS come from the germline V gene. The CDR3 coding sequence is TGTGCCAGCGGAGGTAGGTGGGGAGACGATAGCACAGATACGCAGTATTTT. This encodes CASGGRWGDDSTDTQYF.